The source of this T cell receptor beta chain is a study of blood T cell repertoires in COVID-19. The overall study: COVID-19 samples from acute and convalescent phases originated in the United States, Italy and Spain.

V was cut by 1 base and J by 4 bases, with 13 bases left in between. The length of the CDR3 is 15 residues. Germline V gene sequence: CDR1 MNHEY, CDR2 SVGAGI. In the source study's methods: Amplification from reference gene primers served as the basis for estimated nucleated cell counts. Profiling relied on immunoSEQ multiplex PCR, and the TCRdb table lists in-frame clones only, not all of them. V, J and clone size are those of that table, while D and trimming were read from the DNA. The table includes roughly 420,000 clones, 88% detected once. Residents of 24 US areas, aged about 18 to 89 years, made up the participants. Cohort allocation depended upon clinical history that participants reported.

The specimen was PBMCs or T cells enriched from blood (not recorded which). This sequence was found in a woman aged 25 to 39 with acute COVID-19. The rearrangement joins TRBV6-5 to TRBJ1-2, with D tentatively TRBD1 (6 bases). The CDR3: CASSYWGGDTYGYTF. The CDR3 DNA is TGTGCCAGCAGTTACTGGGGGGGCGACACCTATGGCTACACCTTC.